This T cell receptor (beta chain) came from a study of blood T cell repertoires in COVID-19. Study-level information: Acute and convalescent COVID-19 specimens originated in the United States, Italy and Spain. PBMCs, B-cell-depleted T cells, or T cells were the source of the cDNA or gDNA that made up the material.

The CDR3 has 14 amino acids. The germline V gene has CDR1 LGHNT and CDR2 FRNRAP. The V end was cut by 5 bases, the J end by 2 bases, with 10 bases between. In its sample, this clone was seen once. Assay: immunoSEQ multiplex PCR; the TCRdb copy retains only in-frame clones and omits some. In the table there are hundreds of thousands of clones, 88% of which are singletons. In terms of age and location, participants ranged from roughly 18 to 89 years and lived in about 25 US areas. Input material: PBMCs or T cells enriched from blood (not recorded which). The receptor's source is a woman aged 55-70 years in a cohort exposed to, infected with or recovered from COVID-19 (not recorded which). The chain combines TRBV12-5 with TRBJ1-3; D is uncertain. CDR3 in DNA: TGTGCTAGTGGTCAGTCAGAAACTGGAAACACCATATATTTT. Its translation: CASGQSETGNTIYF.